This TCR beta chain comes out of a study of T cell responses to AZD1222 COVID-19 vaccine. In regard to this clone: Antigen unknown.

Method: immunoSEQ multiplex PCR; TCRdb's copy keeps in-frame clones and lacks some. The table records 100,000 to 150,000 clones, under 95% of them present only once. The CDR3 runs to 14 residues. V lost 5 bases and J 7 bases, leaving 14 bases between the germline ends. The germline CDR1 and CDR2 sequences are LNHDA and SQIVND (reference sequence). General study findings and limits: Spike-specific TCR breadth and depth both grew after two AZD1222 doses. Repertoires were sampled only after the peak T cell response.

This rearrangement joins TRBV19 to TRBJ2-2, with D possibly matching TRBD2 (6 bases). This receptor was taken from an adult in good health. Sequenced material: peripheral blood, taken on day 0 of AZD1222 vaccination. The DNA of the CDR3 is TGTGCCAGTAGTTCACCGCTAGCGAACGGGGAGCTGTTTTTT. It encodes CASSSPLANGELFF.